A selection of T cell receptor beta chains follows, all from one sample in a study of blood T cell repertoires in COVID-19. The repertoire was sequenced with immunoSEQ multiplex PCR; TCRdb's copy has only in-frame clones and lacks some. The sample contains about 130,000 clones, about four fifths of which appear only once. The sequenced material came from PBMCs or T cells enriched from blood (not recorded which). The source is a man aged 50 to 60 who had recovered from COVID-19. Each CDR3 is given without its conserved first and last residue. Fields, in order: J gene, V gene, CDR3 protein.

TRBJ2-5,TRBV25-1,ASSEGLGAETQY
TRBJ2-2,TRBV11-2,ASSLDSFRGTGELF
TRBJ1-2,TRBV27,ASSPTPACA
TRBJ2-7,TRBV30,AWNDGTAYEQY
TRBJ1-5,TRBV14,ASSRTPATVSNQPQH
TRBJ1-6,TRBV9,ASSPKGRIQSNSPLH
TRBJ1-1,TRBV18,ASSPPQGLKEAF
TRBJ1-1,TRBV7-8,ASSLKQEFLEAF
TRBJ1-5,TRBV28,ASSSALLYNQPQH
TRBJ1-2,TRBV7-3,ASSLTGTGKGVDGYT
TRBJ2-2,TRBV18,ASSPPGQTNTGELF
TRBJ1-1,TRBV13,ASSFASNTEAF
TRBJ1-4,TRBV30,AWSVRVRDYEKLF
TRBJ2-1,TRBV7-3,ASSLTGGGSYNEQF
TRBJ1-5,TRBV5-4,ASSSQGDGNQPQH
TRBJ1-5,TRBV3-1/TRBV3-2,ASSQDRDRRRESNQPQH
TRBJ2-5,TRBV5-8,ASSLGSDRRGRPQY
TRBJ1-1,TRBV14,ASSQPGVTEAF
TRBJ1-2,TRBV5-1,ASSVRQIDGYT
TRBJ2-7,TRBV2,ASIPTAEAEQY
TRBJ2-3,TRBV7-9,ASSLGQGALPSTDTQY
TRBJ1-5,TRBV6-2/TRBV6-3,ASSSNTGGVEPQH
TRBJ2-1,TRBV7-2,ASSLDSGGARNEQF
TRBJ2-1,TRBV7-2,ASSLGGIYNEQF
TRBJ1-6,TRBV7-3,ASSSTGGSNSPLH
TRBJ1-1,TRBV5-1,ASSLAPGYDTEAF
TRBJ2-5,TRBV6-2/TRBV6-3,ASSTGTGVRETQY
TRBJ2-3,TRBV27,ASSLLAGPLDTQY
TRBJ1-5,TRBV4-3,ASSQGLNQPQH
TRBJ2-5,TRBV11-2,ACSPRKDRGRETQY
TRBJ2-7,TRBV19,ASSMVNGGIEQY
TRBJ1-3,TRBV7-2,ASSLTSGTGHTIY
TRBJ1-5,TRBV15,ATSRDSGSNQPQH
TRBJ1-5,TRBV11-3,ASTLITGTGYSQPQH
TRBJ1-2,TRBV28,ASRGQGGAYGYT
TRBJ1-6,TRBV9,ASSVGQGEPLH
TRBJ1-2,TRBV7-9,ASGQNYGYT
TRBJ1-3,TRBV7-6,ASSPTVSGNTIY
TRBJ2-7,TRBV18,ASSPPMGSSYEQY
TRBJ1-4,TRBV19,ASSWRSATNEKLF
TRBJ2-1,TRBV4-3,ASSQDGGAYEQF
TRBJ2-7,TRBV10-3,AISGRLAGGPEQY
TRBJ2-2,TRBV2,ASSEFPVNTGELF
TRBJ2-7,TRBV6-1,ASSEEVAGVSYEQY
TRBJ1-5,TRBV15,ATTSRRGSNQPQH
TRBJ2-7,TRBV3-1/TRBV3-2,ASIPQPKEGGGDHEQY
TRBJ2-5,TRBV6-2/TRBV6-3,ASSYGGGGTQY
TRBJ1-1,TRBV2,ASSGRGGNTEAF
TRBJ2-3,TRBV2,ASRADGTDTQY